Following are 21 T cell receptor beta chains from one sample sequenced in a study of T cell repertoires in aging, cancer and after chemotherapy. A mixed TRB-A/B primer pool amplified rearranged TRB by multiplex touch-down PCR. TCRdb re-called the multiplex PCR reads through MiXCR, storing one row per CDR3 protein. The data contain several thousand distinct CDR3 sequences, under 55% of them singletons. Amplification of TCR beta used genomic DNA extracted from peripheral blood. Input material: blood. The receptors here all came from a human donor with a solid tumor.

This clonotype was recorded a few times. The chain has TRBV15 and TRBJ2-3; D not certain. The V end was cut by 4 bases, the J end by 7 bases, with 15 bases between. This CDR3 region has 14 residues. Germline CDR1 LNHNV, CDR2 YYDKDF (reference sequence). CDR3 sequence: CATSTGYKSNTQYF. CDR3 DNA sequence: TGTGCCACCAGCACCGGATACAAGTCGAATACGCAGTATTTT.

In this sample, this clonotype turned up a few times. V usage is TRBV7-9 and J usage is TRBJ1-2, with D perhaps matching TRBD1 (5 bases). CDR1 and CDR2 from the germline V gene are SEHNR and FQNEAQ (reference sequence). The ends were cut back, 4 bases at V and 3 bases at J, with 18 bases in the middle. CDR3 length equals 16 residues. Here the CDR3 reads CASSSPSGTDDYGYTF. The CDR3 DNA follows: TGTGCCAGCAGCTCCCCCAGCGGGACGGATGACTATGGCTACACCTTC.

The chain is built from TRBV27 and TRBJ1-1; D is unclear. The CDR3 consists of 11 residues. Germline-derived CDR1 and CDR2 are MNHEY and SMNVEV (reference sequence). V was trimmed by 5 bases and J by 11 bases, leaving 12 bases between them. CDR3 nucleotide sequence: TGTGCCAGCAGTGACCGCGGCAAGGCTTTCTTT. This codes for CASSDRGKAFF.

This clonotype qualifies as medium-sized. V and J are TRBV19 and TRBJ1-2; D is uncertain. Per germline, CDR1 LNHDA and CDR2 SQIVND (reference sequence). The CDR3 runs to 13 residues. Trimming removed 3 bases from V and 5 bases from J, with 10 bases in between. The CDR3 region has the DNA TGTGCCAGTAGTATGGCGGGCTTGTATGGCTACACCTTC. This codes for CASSMAGLYGYTF.

This clonotype was found a few times. The chain employs TRBV27 and TRBJ2-7; unclear D gene. This CDR3 has 15 residues. Germline V gene lookup returns CDR1 MNHEY and CDR2 SMNVEV (reference sequence). The V end lost 4 bases, the J end lost 1 base, and 14 bases lay between the germline ends. Written as DNA, the CDR3 is TGTGCCAGCAGTTCCCCCTGGCAAAGTTCCTACGAGCAGTACTTC. This codes for CASSSPWQSSYEQYF.

The chain employs TRBV6-5 and TRBJ2-6; D unresolved. The CDR3 extends over 15 amino acids. From germline, CDR1 is MNHEY and CDR2 SVGAGI. The germline V and J ends were trimmed by 5 bases and 0 bases, with 8 bases remaining between them. Here the CDR3 DNA reads TGTGCCAGCAGTCCACAGCTCTCTGGGGCCAACGTCCTGACTTTC. Its protein product is CASSPQLSGANVLTF.

The chain has TRBV27 and TRBJ1-6; no definite D call. The CDR3 runs 12 residues. V lost 4 bases and J lost 10, with 8 bases in between. The germline V gene encodes CDR1 MNHEY and CDR2 SMNVEV (reference sequence). Here the CDR3 DNA reads TGTGCCAGCAGTTCTGCATTCTCACCCCTCCACTTT. Translated: CASSSAFSPLHF.

V gene TRBV6-6 combines with J gene TRBJ1-4; possible D gene TRBD1, 5 bases. Per germline, CDR1 MNHNY and CDR2 SVGAGI (reference sequence). Trimming shortened V by 0 bases and J by 8 bases, and 13 bases separated the two germline ends. The CDR3 is 15 amino acids. CDR3 amino acids: CASSYSGEGGEKLFF. DNA of the CDR3: TGTGCCAGCAGTTACTCAGGGGAAGGTGGCGAAAAACTGTTTTTT.

This clonotype has only a few counts. The rearrangement links TRBV19 to TRBJ1-2; the D gene is possibly TRBD1 (6 bases). V lost 1 base, J lost 6 bases, and 12 bases lay in between. This CDR3 contains 14 residues. CDR1 is LNHDA, CDR2 SQIVND, per germline (reference sequence). This CDR3 reads CASSIGGQSHGYTF. CDR3 DNA sequence: TGTGCCAGTAGTATAGGAGGACAGAGCCATGGCTACACCTTC.

In regard to this clonotype: A junction end diverges from the germline sequence, so it may reflect a read error. The chain is built from TRBV5-4 and TRBJ2-5; 7 bases align to TRBD1. CDR1 is SGHNT, CDR2 YYREEE, per germline (reference sequence). The CDR3 length is 14 residues. The CDR3 coding sequence is TGTGCCAGCGGCTTGGCAGGGGGACAAGAGACCCAGTACTTC. Its protein product is CASGLAGGQETQYF.

Note on this clonotype: A much larger clone is a single base away; this may be a read error. This chain links TRBV29-1 with TRBJ2-1; 10 nucleotides match TRBD1. Germline CDR1 reads SQVTM; CDR2 reads ANQGSEA. This CDR3 spans 14 amino acids. Written as DNA, the CDR3 is TGCAGCGTTGGAAGGGACAGGGGAAGGGATGAGAAGTTCTTC. It codes for CSVGRDRGRDEKFF.

J is TRBJ1-2 and V is TRBV25-1; D ambiguous. V shed 6 bases and J shed 3 bases, with 11 bases lying between them. Germline loops: CDR1 MGHDK, CDR2 SYGVNS. The CDR3 totals 13 residues. The CDR3 loop is CASSRDWDYGYTF. The CDR3 DNA follows: TGTGCCAGCAGCCGAGATTGGGACTATGGCTACACCTTC.

This chain uses TRBV6-5 with TRBJ2-7; 9 nucleotides align to TRBD1. CDR1 is MNHEY and CDR2 is SVGAGI in the germline V gene. The CDR3 length is 14 residues. The V gene end was trimmed by 0 bases and the J gene end by 6 bases; junction bases not matched to a gene: 3. This CDR3 is CASSYSNRGREQYF. Here the CDR3 DNA reads TGTGCCAGCAGTTACTCGAACAGGGGGCGCGAGCAGTACTTC.

The chain has TRBV11-3 and TRBJ2-4, with D possibly called TRBD1 or TRBD2 (5 bases each). There are 14 residues in the CDR3. V was pared by 5 bases and J by 4 bases, with 12 bases between. Germline CDR1 reads SGHNT; CDR2 reads YENEEA. The CDR3 here is CASSPRDGKNIQYF. The CDR3 DNA reads TGTGCCAGCAGCCCACGGGACGGGAAAAACATTCAGTACTTC. The full variable domain, completed using reference TRBV11-3 and TRBJ2-4, is EAGVVQSPRYKIIEKKQPVAFWCNPISGHNTLYWYLQNLGQGPELLIRYENEEAVDDSQLPKDRFSAERLKGVDSTLKIQPAELGDSAVYLCASSPRDGKNIQYFGAGTRLSVL.

The chain has TRBV30 and TRBJ2-3; weak D call: TRBD1 (6 bases). Germline-derived CDR1 and CDR2 are GTSNPN and SVGIG (reference sequence). This CDR3 is built from 14 residues. The germline V and J ends were trimmed by 6 bases and 3 bases, with 16 bases remaining between them. The CDR3 reads CACQRGQGTDTQYF. The CDR3, as DNA: TGTGCCTGTCAAAGGGGCCAGGGGACAGATACGCAGTATTTT.

This clonotype was picked up a small number of times. This rearrangement joins TRBV4-2 to TRBJ2-3; 10 nucleotides line up with TRBD2. Germline V gene data show CDR1 as LGHNA and CDR2 as YNFKEQ. The trim removed 4 bases at V and 0 bases at J, leaving 4 bases unmatched. This CDR3 has 16 amino acids. CDR3 residues: CASSLGTSASTDTQYF. In DNA, the CDR3 is TGTGCCAGCAGCCTTGGGACTAGCGCTAGCACAGATACGCAGTATTTT.

Only one count was recorded for this clonotype. The V call is TRBV27, the J call TRBJ2-2; D is ambiguous. The CDR3 has 15 amino acids. In germline, CDR1 is MNHEY, CDR2 SMNVEV (reference sequence). The ends were cut back, 6 bases at V and 0 bases at J, with 11 bases in the middle. CDR3 sequence: CASRPLGPNTGELFF. The CDR3 DNA reads TGTGCCAGCAGACCCCTCGGACCGAACACCGGGGAGCTGTTTTTT.

The rearrangement uses TRBV12-5 and TRBJ2-5; D possibly corresponds to TRBD1 (6 bases). This CDR3 is 16 amino acids long. CDR1 is LGHNT and CDR2 is FRNRAP in the germline V gene. The V end was cut by 5 bases, the J end by 4 bases, with 20 bases between. The CDR3 DNA sequence: TGTGCTAGTGGTAGGACTGGGACACTACGGGCAGAGACCCAGTACTTC. Translated, it gives CASGRTGTLRAETQYF.

The chain couples TRBV13 to TRBJ1-6; tentative D call: TRBD1 (5 bases). This CDR3 region has 15 residues. V was pared by 1 base and J by 7 bases, with 11 bases between. Germline CDR1 PRHDT, CDR2 FYEKMQ (reference sequence). CDR3 amino acids: CASSLAGAGNSPLHF. CDR3 coding DNA: TGTGCCAGCAGCTTAGCTGGGGCTGGAAATTCACCCCTCCACTTT.

There are a few counts of this clonotype. J is TRBJ2-3 and V is TRBV6-4; 10 nucleotides match TRBD2. The junction had 6 bases not matched to a gene; V was cut back by 10 bases and J by 5 bases. Germline CDR1 MRHNA, CDR2 SNTAGT. The CDR3 loop spans 13 amino acids. Here the CDR3 reads CATRVAGGDTQYF. The CDR3 nucleotides are TGTGCCACCCGCGTAGCGGGAGGAGATACGCAGTATTTT.

The rearrangement links TRBV24-1 to TRBJ2-7; D tentatively fits TRBD1 or TRBD2 (5 bases each). The length of the CDR3 is 14 residues. Germline lookup yields CDR1 KGHDR and CDR2 SFDVKD. The V end was cut by 6 bases, the J end by 0 bases, with 11 bases between. The CDR3: CATSQTGTSYEQYF. CDR3 DNA: TGTGCCACCAGTCAAACCGGGACCTCCTACGAGCAGTACTTC.